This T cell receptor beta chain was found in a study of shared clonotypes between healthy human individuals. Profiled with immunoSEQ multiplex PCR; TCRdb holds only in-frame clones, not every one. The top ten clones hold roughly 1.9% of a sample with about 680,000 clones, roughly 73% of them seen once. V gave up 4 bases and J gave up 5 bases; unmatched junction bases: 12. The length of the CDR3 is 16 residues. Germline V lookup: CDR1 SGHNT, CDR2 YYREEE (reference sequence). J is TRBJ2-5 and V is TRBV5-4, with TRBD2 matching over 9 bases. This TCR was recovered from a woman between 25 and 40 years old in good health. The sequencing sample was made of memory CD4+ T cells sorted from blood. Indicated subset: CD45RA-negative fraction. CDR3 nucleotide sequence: TGTGCCAGCAGCCGGTTAGCGGGAGTGGGGGTGGAGACCCAGTACTTC. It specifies CASSRLAGVGVETQYF.